The rows below give T cell receptor beta chains drawn from one sample of a study of blood T cell repertoires in COVID-19. The method was immunoSEQ multiplex PCR; TCRdb's version includes in-frame clones alone and lacks a portion of them. The repertoire holds more than 200,000 clones, with 84% as singletons. Sequenced material: peripheral blood. These receptors were collected from a woman aged 40 to 55 who had recovered from COVID-19. The CDR3 runs from the conserved cysteine through the conserved F or W. Fields, in order: clone size, D gene, J gene, V gene, CDR3 protein, CDR3 DNA. The D gene is left open where the match is weak. Rows may omit the clone size; those that give it use once, few, many or a size class.

>few|TRBD2|TRBJ2-1|TRBV11-3
CASSDGGAGDEQFF
TGTGCCAGCAGCGACGGGGGGGCCGGGGATGAGCAGTTCTTC
>NA|TRBD2|TRBJ2-2|TRBV19
CASTSGGPWTGELFF
TGTGCCAGTACTAGCGGGGGGCCGTGGACCGGGGAGCTGTTTTTT
>NA|TRBD2|TRBJ2-2|TRBV2
CASRASGVGTGELFF
TGTGCCAGCAGGGCTAGCGGGGTCGGCACCGGGGAGCTGTTTTTT
>few|NA|TRBJ1-2|TRBV4-3
CASSQESANYGYTF
TGCGCCAGCAGCCAAGAATCCGCTAACTATGGCTACACCTTC
>NA|NA|TRBJ1-2|TRBV4-3
CASSQGRGGGANYGYTF
TGCGCCAGCAGCCAAGGCCGCGGAGGGGGGGCGAACTATGGCTACACCTTC
>NA|TRBD1|TRBJ1-4|TRBV7-9
CASSPGTGREKLFF
TGTGCCAGCAGCCCCGGGACAGGACGTGAAAAACTGTTTTTT
>NA|NA|TRBJ2-7|TRBV18
CASTNREGPPSYEQYF
TGTGCCAGCACAAACAGGGAGGGCCCTCCTTCCTACGAGCAGTACTTC
>NA|TRBD2|TRBJ2-2|TRBV5-6
CASSFRAGGEVGELFF
TGTGCCAGCAGCTTCCGAGCGGGGGGAGAGGTCGGGGAGCTGTTTTTT
>NA|TRBD1|TRBJ1-2|TRBV7-2
CASSQTGGDPGYTF
TGTGCCAGCAGCCAGACAGGGGGCGATCCTGGCTACACCTTC
>once|NA|TRBJ2-2|TRBV7-2
CASSFSRQGTGELFF
TGTGCCAGCAGCTTCTCACGGCAGGGGACCGGGGAGCTGTTTTTT
>NA|NA|TRBJ2-5|TRBV6-6
CASRSGNQETQYF
TGTGCCAGCAGATCGGGAAACCAAGAGACCCAGTACTTC
>NA|TRBD1|TRBJ1-1|TRBV4-3
CASSQDRGAGGLF
TGCGCCAGCAGCCAAGATCGCGGGGCAGGGGGATTGTTT
>NA|TRBD1|TRBJ2-2|TRBV11-1
CASSLNRGRNTGELFF
TGTGCCAGCAGCTTAAACAGGGGGAGAAACACCGGGGAGCTGTTTTTT
>NA|TRBD1|TRBJ1-1|TRBV5-6
CASSLLAPGGTEAFF
TGTGCCAGCAGCTTGTTGGCGCCAGGGGGCACTGAAGCTTTCTTT
>NA|TRBD1|TRBJ1-2|TRBV5-1
CASSSLQGATYGYTF
TGCGCCAGCAGCTCATTACAGGGGGCGACCTATGGCTACACCTTC
>NA|NA|TRBJ2-7|TRBV18
CASSLEGVSYEQYF
TGTGCCAGCTCACTCGAAGGGGTCTCCTACGAGCAGTACTTC
>NA|TRBD1|TRBJ2-3|TRBV12-5
CASGPGQGRADTQYF
TGTGCTAGTGGTCCAGGACAGGGGCGGGCAGATACGCAGTATTTT
>NA|NA|TRBJ1-5|TRBV5-1
CASSPFPGPNQPQHF
TGCGCCAGCAGCCCATTCCCCGGTCCTAATCAGCCCCAGCATTTT
>few|TRBD1|TRBJ1-6|TRBV5-8
CASSTGQGANSPLHF
TGTGCCAGCAGCACAGGACAGGGGGCGAATTCACCCCTCCACTTT
>NA|NA|TRBJ1-5|TRBV4-2
CASSQDDRQTHQPQHF
TGTGCCAGCAGCCAAGATGATCGACAGACGCATCAGCCCCAGCATTTT
>NA|TRBD1|TRBJ1-5|TRBV28
CASNNRGPQHF
TGTGCCAGCAACAACAGGGGTCCCCAGCATTTT
>NA|TRBD1|TRBJ2-3|TRBV2
CASAEDRDTDTQYF
TGTGCCAGCGCGGAGGACAGGGACACAGATACGCAGTATTTT
>NA|TRBD1|TRBJ2-7|TRBV28
CASSLRDRAYEQYF
TGTGCCAGCAGTCTACGGGACAGGGCCTACGAGCAGTACTTC
>once|NA|TRBJ2-7|TRBV28
CASRKDSLFYEQYF
TGTGCCAGCAGGAAGGACAGCCTATTCTACGAGCAGTACTTC
>NA|NA|TRBJ1-5|TRBV11-1
CASSLVPGCNQPQHF
TGTGCCAGCAGCTTAGTGCCAGGGTGCAATCAGCCCCAGCATTTT
>NA|TRBD1|TRBJ2-2|TRBV19
CASSWDSGELFF
TGTGCCAGTAGCTGGGACAGCGGGGAGCTGTTTTTT
>NA|TRBD2|TRBJ2-2|TRBV6-5
CASSYSGTSGAGELFF
TGTGCCAGCAGTTACTCCGGGACTAGCGGGGCCGGGGAGCTGTTTTTT
>NA|TRBD1|TRBJ2-2|TRBV7-3
CASSSQGASDGELFF
TGTGCCAGCAGCTCCCAGGGGGCCTCGGACGGGGAGCTGTTTTTT
>NA|NA|TRBJ1-3|TRBV19
CASSIGRANAPGNTIYF
TGTGCCAGTAGTATCGGCAGGGCCAACGCCCCGGGAAACACCATATATTTT
>NA|NA|TRBJ2-7|TRBV5-1
CASSLEQSIYEQYF
TGCGCCAGCAGCCTGGAACAGAGCATCTACGAGCAGTACTTC
>NA|NA|TRBJ1-1|TRBV7-9
CASSSDRQTAFF
TGTGCCAGCAGCTCTGATAGACAGACAGCTTTCTTT
>few|TRBD2|TRBJ2-1|TRBV7-3
CASSPDQRGGNEQFF
TGTGCCAGCAGCCCCGATCAGCGGGGGGGCAATGAGCAGTTCTTC
>NA|TRBD1|TRBJ1-2|TRBV2
CASSDGDSSYGYTF
TGTGCCAGCAGTGACGGGGACAGCAGCTATGGCTACACCTTC
>NA|NA|TRBJ1-1|TRBV15
CATSREPGSEAFF
TGTGCCACCAGCAGAGAACCAGGGTCTGAAGCTTTCTTT
>NA|NA|TRBJ2-2|TRBV19
CASIRGNTGELFF
TGTGCCAGTATTAGGGGGAACACCGGGGAGCTGTTTTTT
>NA|NA|TRBJ2-1|TRBV7-2
CASSLVSQGYDEQFF
TGTGCCAGCAGCTTAGTAAGTCAGGGATATGATGAGCAGTTCTTC
>NA|NA|TRBJ1-5|TRBV19
CASSMRAEIPSNQPQHF
TGTGCCAGTAGTATGCGGGCCGAGATTCCCAGCAATCAGCCCCAGCATTTT
>NA|NA|TRBJ2-5|TRBV3-1/TRBV3-2
CASKGADSQETQYF
TGTGCCAGCAAGGGAGCGGACAGTCAAGAGACCCAGTACTTC
>NA|NA|TRBJ1-1|TRBV5-1
CASSLGQSPNTEAFF
TGCGCCAGCAGCTTGGGACAGTCCCCGAACACTGAAGCTTTCTTT
>NA|NA|TRBJ2-5|TRBV7-6
CASSLVLVGGTQYF
TGTGCCAGCAGCTTAGTGCTAGTAGGAGGGACCCAGTACTTC
>few|NA|TRBJ1-5|TRBV5-8
CASSLAGAAQHF
TGTGCCAGCAGCTTGGCAGGGGCAGCCCAGCATTTT
>NA|NA|TRBJ2-5|TRBV21-1
CASSKAVEGALEIEETQYF
TGTGCCAGCAGCAAAGCAGTGGAGGGGGCGCTTGAGATTGAAGAGACCCAGTACTTC
>NA|NA|TRBJ2-3|TRBV2
CASSYGSTDTQYF
TGTGCCAGCAGCTACGGGAGCACAGATACGCAGTATTTT
>few|NA|TRBJ2-2|TRBV7-6
CASSSLEGTGELFF
TGTGCCAGCAGCTCCCTCGAGGGCACCGGGGAGCTGTTTTTT
>NA|TRBD2|TRBJ2-1|TRBV19
CASNRLAGGPGSYNEQFF
TGTGCCAGTAACAGACTAGCGGGGGGGCCGGGGTCCTACAATGAGCAGTTCTTC